Listed here is a single T cell receptor beta chain. Its antigen is still unknown. The record has no base qualities; no much larger clone is one base away. The CDR3 numbers 14 residues from cysteine through phenylalanine. The read is trimmed to its CDR3 DNA, 42 bases read in frame from base 1. The CDR1 and CDR2 encoded by the germline V gene are SGHVS and FQNEAQ. Cut back by 5 bases and 3 bases, the V and J ends lie 11 bases apart. The donors were healthy, HIV-negative adults who had no recently reported acute infections or vaccinations. Only Caucasian adults living in Nashville, Tennessee, USA were represented among the donors. Magnetic negative selection was used to enrich CD4+ T cells, after which naive cells were positively selected on CD45RA and the negative fraction became the memory subset. Blood was obtained by leukapheresis, after which PBMCs were separated by Ficoll-Histopaque density gradient centrifugation and cryopreserved in liquid nitrogen vapor phase. Purity and quantity of every magnetically sorted T cell population were checked by analytical flow cytometry. Genomic DNA was isolated from each sorted fraction and quantified by UV absorbance on a Nanodrop 2000c.

This sample was included in a study of shared clonotypes between healthy human individuals (dated by TCRdb to 2020 to 2021). For the wider study: Two women and three men aged 18 to 49 years were included in the cohort. To increase sequencing depth and limit assay-specific biases, TCR repertoire library preparation and sequencing were carried out by different laboratories using diverse techniques. To estimate repertoire size and how much clonotype sharing occurs between individuals, the study deeply sequenced the blood TCR repertoires of 5 or 6 healthy adults. For each donor, CD4 naive and CD4 memory were each given three plates, CD8 naive was given two plates, and CD8 memory was given one plate. Each donor's leukapheresis produced roughly between roughly 0.85 and 10 billion PBMCs. The study at large found these results: Compared with non-shared clonotypes, the clonotypes found in all four sorted-subset donors had higher generation probabilities. Because the study included a small number of donors, the genetic and exposure-history diversity represented was limited. Sampling was restricted to blood, and TCR repertoires in tissues likely differ from the TCR repertoires found in blood. Rarefaction of sorted-subset datasets indicated incomplete sequencing despite the large sequencing depth. Larger estimated clonotype richness was generally found for naive subsets than for memory subsets. Pairwise subsampling indicated that sequencing depth was expected to affect the degree of clonotype sharing among donors. About 4.5% of naive CD4, 3.5% of naive CD8, about 2.1% of memory CD4, and roughly 0.4% of memory CD8 clonotypes were shared across a few donors.

Using the deep immunoSEQ assay, multiplex PCR amplified TCR CDR3 regions from genomic DNA. Extracted genomic DNA from each cell subset was distributed evenly across all wells of several immunoSEQ 96-well plates, and each plate was treated as a replicate. For sorted subsets, about 200 ng genomic DNA, equal to tens of thousands of T cell genomes, was loaded into each replicate PCR. Purified libraries were quantified with a Qubit 3.0 fluorometer, sized on a Bioanalyzer 2100, and re-quantified with the KAPA Library Quantification kit. Each immunoSEQ 96-well plate was sequenced on its own single-read 150-cycle Illumina NextSeq 550 flow cell. Processing in the source paper ran as follows. The immunoSEQ output contained only junctional sequences without quality scores, so filtering could not match that applied to full-length reads. To assign V/J genes and CDR3, sequences were annotated against IMGT germline references using PyIR, a Python wrapper for IgBLAST v1.9. Reads with weak V/J assignments (E-value above 1e-6), missing CDR3, stop codons, out-of-frame junctions, or ambiguous translated residues were removed. V3J clonotypes were defined as sequences sharing the same inferred V gene, J gene, and CDR3 amino acid sequence. To compute the percentage overlap between repertoires, the number of shared unique clonotypes was divided by the size of the smaller repertoire. RTK rarefaction, the Chao1 estimator, and Recon v2.1 estimates of unobserved clonotypes were used to assess repertoire richness. Generation probabilities were computed with OLGA for all TCRbeta clonotypes obtained by the gDNA method from several donors. This is the immuneACCESS table as TCRdb keeps it, with only in-frame sequences that have V and J called. A part of the clones is gone; compared with another copy, unresolved V genes explain less than half, and the rest is unexplained. The V and J calls and clone size come from that table; D and trimming were worked out from the DNA. The sample contains a few million clones, approximately 94% of them found a single time. Together, the top ten hold roughly 0.13% of the sample.

The rearranged segments are TRBV7-8 and TRBJ1-5; there is no confident call for the D gene. This TCR came from a young man in good health. Sample: naive CD4+ T cells sorted from blood. The sample's cell subset or site label is to be understood as: CD45RA+ positively selected. DNA sequence: TGTGCCAGCAGCCCAGGTGGGTTCAATCAGCCCCAGCATTTT. The resulting protein is CASSPGGFNQPQHF.